Presented here are 27 T cell receptor beta chains from one specimen sequenced in a study of technical replicates of blood from several donors. Here immunoSEQ multiplex PCR was the method, and the copy in TCRdb shows in-frame clones only, minus some. This sample has about 62,000 clones, with 85% to 90% found just once. The sequencing sample was made of PBMCs. These receptors were taken from a human donor in good health. Some clones in this sample may be carry-over from other donors' samples.

The chain employs TRBV11-2 and TRBJ1-2; no clear D. CDR3 length equals 13 residues. Per the germline V gene, CDR1 is SGHAT and CDR2 is FQNNGV. V was shortened by 1 base and J by 7 bases, with 10 bases between the two germline ends. The CDR3 nucleotides are TGTGCCAGCAGCTTAGGATCGGTTTCTGGCTACACCTTC. Translated, it gives CASSLGSVSGYTF.

This sequence joins TRBV5-6 and TRBJ1-1; 9 bases are a match to TRBD1. The germline gives CDR1 SGHDT, CDR2 YYEEEE. The CDR3 runs 14 residues. V lost 4 bases, J lost 1 base, and 2 bases stayed unmatched. The CDR3 protein is CASSETGGNTEAFF. CDR3 nucleotides: TGTGCCAGCAGCGAGACAGGGGGGAACACTGAAGCTTTCTTT. Filled out from reference TRBV5-6 and TRBJ1-1, the complete variable domain reads DAGVTQSPTHLIKTRGQQVTLRCSPKSGHDTVSWYQQALGQGPQFIFQYYEEEERQRGNFPDRFSGHQFPNYSSELNVNALLLGDSALYLCASSETGGNTEAFFGQGTRLTVV.

The chain couples TRBV4-3 to TRBJ1-6; possible D gene TRBD1, 6 bases. Between the trimmed V and J ends, which lost 0 bases and 10 bases, there was a span of 19 bases. The CDR3 spans 17 residues. Germline loops: CDR1 LGHNA, CDR2 YSLEER. As DNA, the CDR3 is TGCGCCAGCAGCCAAGACTCGGGGCAGGGGAACGGCTCACCCCTCCACTTT. Translation gives CASSQDSGQGNGSPLHF.

CDR3 sequence: CASSSGLAGGSRETQYF. CDR3 nucleotide sequence: TGTGCCAGCAGCTCGGGACTAGCGGGGGGGAGTCGGGAGACCCAGTACTTC. This chain connects TRBV7-9 to TRBJ2-5, with 16 bases aligning to TRBD2. V was clipped by 4 bases and J by 5 bases; unmatched bases: 7. The germline CDR1 and CDR2 sequences are SEHNR and FQNEAQ (reference sequence). This CDR3 is 17 amino acids long.

This clone was seen just once. V and J are TRBV6-1 and TRBJ2-1, with a tentative D call TRBD2 (6 bases). The germline gives CDR1 MNHNS, CDR2 SASEGT. Trimming pared 0 bases from V and 10 bases from J, leaving 16 bases between. This CDR3 comprises 15 residues. This CDR3 is CASSEATRGVREQFF. Written as DNA, the CDR3 is TGTGCCAGCAGTGAAGCGACTAGAGGAGTAAGGGAGCAGTTCTTC.

The genes are TRBV9 and TRBJ2-6, with 7 bases aligning to TRBD1. Germline trimming cut 4 bases from V and 2 bases from J; bases unmatched to any gene: 0. This CDR3 is 14 amino acids long. CDR1 is SGDLS and CDR2 is YYNGEE in the germline V gene. The CDR3 loop reads CASSTGAGANVLTF. Written as DNA, the CDR3 is TGTGCCAGCAGCACAGGGGCTGGGGCCAACGTCCTGACTTTC.

The chain carries TRBV10-3 and TRBJ2-7; D is unresolved. This CDR3 has 12 amino acids. Trimming shortened V by 1 base and J by 5 bases, and 6 bases separated the two germline ends. Per the germline V gene, CDR1 is ENHRY and CDR2 is SYGVKD. In DNA, the CDR3 is TGTGCCATCAGTGAGTACCAGAACGAGCAGTACTTC. Residues: CAISEYQNEQYF.

This clone was counted once. The rearrangement links TRBV5-5 to TRBJ1-3, with TRBD1 as a possible D gene (6 bases). Per germline, CDR1 SGHKS and CDR2 YYEKEE (reference sequence). The CDR3 is made up of 17 amino acids. The V end was cut by 0 bases, the J end by 3 bases, with 16 bases between. The CDR3 is CASSLVAGVDSGNTIYF. CDR3 sequence (DNA): TGTGCCAGCAGCTTGGTTGCAGGGGTAGATAGTGGAAACACCATATATTTT.

This clone was seen a handful of times. The chain links TRBV10-3 to TRBJ2-2; D perhaps matches TRBD1 (5 bases). The CDR3 length is 15 residues. V lost 2 bases and J lost 2, with 9 bases in between. From germline, CDR1 is ENHRY and CDR2 SYGVKD. CDR3 in DNA: TGTGCCATCAGTGAGACAGGCTCAAACACCGGGGAGCTGTTTTTT. Its protein product is CAISETGSNTGELFF.

The chain is built from TRBV27 and TRBJ2-7; 11 bases are a match to TRBD1. V was clipped by 8 bases and J by 4 bases; unmatched bases: 13. The germline V gene has CDR1 MNHEY and CDR2 SMNVEV (reference sequence). The CDR3 loop spans 16 amino acids. CDR3 region: CASETLSGTGGYEQYF. CDR3 sequence (DNA): TGTGCCAGCGAAACGTTATCGGGGACAGGGGGGTACGAGCAGTACTTC.

The V call is TRBV5-5, the J call TRBJ2-2, with no clear D. Trimming took 4 bases from V and 5 from J, leaving 12 bases between them. The CDR3 has 14 residues. Germline CDR1 SGHKS, CDR2 YYEKEE (reference sequence). CDR3 loop: CASSPGSSTGELFF. CDR3 DNA sequence: TGTGCCAGCAGCCCCGGGTCCAGTACCGGGGAGCTGTTTTTT.

The CDR3 DNA sequence: TGTGCCAGCAGCGGAGGACTAGCGGGAGCCCAAGAGACCCAGTACTTC. Translated: CASSGGLAGAQETQYF. V is TRBV9 and J is TRBJ2-5; 13 positions agree with TRBD2. Trimming removed 3 bases from V and 1 base from J; junction bases left unmatched: 3. Per the germline V gene, CDR1 is SGDLS and CDR2 is YYNGEE. The CDR3 covers 16 residues.

J is TRBJ2-7 and V is TRBV14; 9 bases line up with TRBD2. Germline V CDR1 and CDR2: SGHDN, FVKESK. V lost 7 bases, J lost 2 bases, and 9 bases stayed unmatched. The CDR3 length is 15 residues. The DNA of the CDR3 is TGTGCCAGCACCCGCGGGGGGGGCAGGGCCTACGAGCAGTACTTC. Its protein is CASTRGGGRAYEQYF.

The rearrangement uses TRBV19 and TRBJ2-3; D possibly corresponds to TRBD2 (6 bases). V lost 7 bases, J lost 0 bases, and 11 bases lay in between. The CDR3 loop spans 14 amino acids. CDR1 LNHDA and CDR2 SQIVND come from the germline V gene (reference sequence). This chain's CDR3 is CASKQAGSTDTQYF. The CDR3 region has the DNA TGTGCCAGTAAACAGGCGGGGAGCACAGATACGCAGTATTTT. The full variable domain, its missing parts supplied by reference TRBV19 and TRBJ2-3, is DGGITQSPKYLFRKEGQNVTLSCEQNLNHDAMYWYRQDPGQGLRLIYYSQIVNDFQKGDIAEGYSVSREKKESFPLTVTSAQKNPTAFYLCASKQAGSTDTQYFGPGTRLTVL.

The chain has TRBV11-1 and TRBJ2-1; 9 nucleotides align to TRBD2. This CDR3 is built from 17 residues. Germline V lookup: CDR1 SGHAT, CDR2 FQDESV (reference sequence). The junction had 14 bases not matched to a gene; V was cut back by 5 bases and J by 6 bases. CDR3 residues: CASSLLVSSGMVNEQFF. DNA of the CDR3: TGTGCCAGCAGCCTCCTCGTCTCTAGCGGGATGGTCAATGAGCAGTTCTTC.

The genes are TRBV7-6 and TRBJ1-3; D is unclear. The CDR3 is 14 residues long. V was cut by 1 base and J by 3 bases, with 7 bases left in between. The germline V gene encodes CDR1 SGHVS and CDR2 FNYEAQ. The CDR3 DNA sequence: TGTGCCAGCAGCTTAGACAGAATTGGAAACACCATATATTTT. This codes for CASSLDRIGNTIYF.

This rearrangement joins TRBV5-1 to TRBJ2-7; D is uncertain. The CDR3 runs 14 residues. The germline gives CDR1 SGHRS, CDR2 YFSETQ. Trimming stripped 2 bases from V and 0 bases from J, with 9 bases between. CDR3 bases: TGCGCCAGCAGCTTAGAGAGGTCCTCCTACGAGCAGTACTTC. It translates to CASSLERSSYEQYF.

This clone appeared a single time. This sequence joins TRBV5-4 and TRBJ1-2, with D possibly matching TRBD1 (5 bases). This CDR3 is built from 16 residues. V lost 0 bases and J lost 0, with 12 bases in between. CDR1 SGHNT and CDR2 YYREEE come from the germline V gene (reference sequence). CDR3 sequence: CASSLAVGEANYGYTF. The CDR3 bases are TGTGCCAGCAGCTTGGCCGTAGGGGAAGCTAACTATGGCTACACCTTC. The full variable domain, rest sourced from reference TRBV5-4 and TRBJ1-2, is ETGVTQSPTHLIKTRGQQVTLRCSSQSGHNTVSWYQQALGQGPQFIFQYYREEENGRGNFPPRFSGLQFPNYSSELNVNALELDDSALYLCASSLAVGEANYGYTFGSGTRLTVV.

The chain employs TRBV4-2 and TRBJ2-1; 8 bases align to TRBD2. Germline-derived CDR1 and CDR2 are LGHNA and YNFKEQ. The CDR3 extends over 18 amino acids. The junction had 8 bases not matched to a gene; V was cut back by 1 base and J by 0 bases. The CDR3 region is CASSQGPRSGSSYNEQFF. DNA of the CDR3: TGTGCCAGCAGCCAAGGTCCCCGCAGCGGGAGCTCCTACAATGAGCAGTTCTTC.

The rearrangement joins TRBV11-1 to TRBJ2-1; 12 bases align to TRBD2. V was clipped by 5 bases and J by 4 bases; unmatched bases: 3. Germline-derived CDR1 and CDR2 are SGHAT and FQDESV (reference sequence). This CDR3 is built from 15 residues. CDR3 protein: CASSRGTSGYNEQFF. The CDR3 bases are TGTGCCAGCAGCAGGGGGACTAGCGGGTACAATGAGCAGTTCTTC.

CDR3 in DNA: TGTGCCAGCAGCCTTACCCGACAGGGGAGGTGGGATGGCTACACCTTC. Amino acids: CASSLTRQGRWDGYTF. J is TRBJ1-2 and V is TRBV7-8; TRBD1 agrees at 8 bases. This CDR3 is 16 amino acids long. Germline CDR1 is SGHVS and CDR2 is FQNEAQ. The J segment lost 6 bases and the V segment lost 5 bases, leaving 14 bases of the junction unmatched.

The genes are TRBV19 and TRBJ1-2; 8 nucleotides agree with TRBD1. V lost 8 bases and J lost 4; bases outside the gene matches: 6. The CDR3 covers 13 residues. The germline gives CDR1 LNHDA, CDR2 SQIVND (reference sequence). CDR3 loop: CASSDREAYGYTF. CDR3 bases: TGTGCCAGTTCGGACAGGGAGGCCTATGGCTACACCTTC. The variable domain in full, completed from reference TRBV19 and TRBJ1-2, reads DGGITQSPKYLFRKEGQNVTLSCEQNLNHDAMYWYRQDPGQGLRLIYYSQIVNDFQKGDIAEGYSVSREKKESFPLTVTSAQKNPTAFYLCASSDREAYGYTFGSGTRLTVV.

This chain links TRBV20-1 with TRBJ2-5; D gene ambiguous. This CDR3 has 10 amino acids. V dropped 6 bases and J dropped 2 bases, with 4 bases sitting between them. Germline V CDR1 and CDR2: DFQATT, SNEGSKA (reference sequence). CDR3 sequence: CSAGQETQYF. DNA of the CDR3: TGCAGTGCCGGGCAAGAGACCCAGTACTTC.

The V call is TRBV27, the J call TRBJ2-2; TRBD2 agrees at 13 bases. Germline V gives CDR1 MNHEY, CDR2 SMNVEV (reference sequence). V lost 4 bases, J lost 5 bases, and 7 bases stayed unmatched. This CDR3 comprises 17 residues. CDR3 DNA sequence: TGTGCCAGCAGTTGGACTAGCGGGGGCTTAATGACCGGGGAGCTGTTTTTT. This sequence encodes CASSWTSGGLMTGELFF.

The V gene is TRBV6-1, the J gene TRBJ2-2, with D hard to call. From germline, CDR1 is MNHNS and CDR2 SASEGT. CDR3 size: 11 residues. CDR3 sequence reads: CAGKNTGELFF. The CDR3 DNA follows: TGTGCGGGCAAGAACACCGGGGAGCTGTTTTTT.

The chain employs TRBV19 and TRBJ2-1; 7 nucleotides align to TRBD1. Germline V gives CDR1 LNHDA, CDR2 SQIVND (reference sequence). This CDR3 is 14 amino acids long. With V trimmed by 9 bases and J by 0 bases, 5 bases remained unmatched. CDR3 region: CASRQGSSYNEQFF. DNA for the CDR3: TGTGCCAGCCGACAGGGAAGCTCCTACAATGAGCAGTTCTTC. Filled out from reference TRBV19 and TRBJ2-1, the complete variable domain reads DGGITQSPKYLFRKEGQNVTLSCEQNLNHDAMYWYRQDPGQGLRLIYYSQIVNDFQKGDIAEGYSVSREKKESFPLTVTSAQKNPTAFYLCASRQGSSYNEQFFGPGTRLTVL.

This chain connects TRBV10-3 to TRBJ2-1, with D possibly TRBD2 on 5 matching bases. V shed 8 bases and J shed 3 bases, with 14 bases lying between them. This CDR3 region has 14 residues. Per germline, CDR1 ENHRY and CDR2 SYGVKD. This CDR3 is CAIDGGGLYNEQFF. As DNA, the CDR3 is TGTGCCATCGACGGCGGCGGGCTCTACAATGAGCAGTTCTTC.